Each of the 8 T cell receptor beta chains below was sequenced from the same sample in a study of blood T cell repertoires in COVID-19. Clones were read by immunoSEQ multiplex PCR, and TCRdb kept only the in-frame ones, dropping some. The sample yields 210,000 or so clones, 75% to 90% seen once. Source material: peripheral blood. The receptors were gathered from a human donor in a cohort sampled during active COVID-19.

The rearrangement links TRBV2 to TRBJ1-6; the match to TRBD1 covers 10 bases. V lost 6 bases to trimming and J lost 8 bases; unmatched junction nucleotides: 7. The CDR3 is made up of 15 amino acids. Germline assignment: CDR1 SNHLY and CDR2 FYNNEI. The CDR3 sequence is CASRKTGGGDSPLHF. CDR3 coding DNA: TGTGCCAGCAGGAAGACAGGGGGCGGTGATTCACCCCTCCACTTT.

This clone showed up just once. The rearrangement links TRBV10-3 to TRBJ2-3; 10 bases line up with TRBD2. This CDR3 has 15 amino acids. In germline, CDR1 is ENHRY, CDR2 SYGVKD. V trimming: 3 bases; J trimming: 6 bases; junction bases outside the gene matches: 6. CDR3: CAISDGTSAGDTQYF. CDR3 nucleotide sequence: TGTGCCATCAGTGACGGGACTAGCGCCGGGGATACGCAGTATTTT.

The CDR3 loop reads CASTPNVGRVSYEQYF. DNA for the CDR3: TGTGCCAGCACTCCGAATGTCGGGAGGGTGTCCTACGAGCAGTACTTC. The chain employs TRBV28 and TRBJ2-7; TRBD2 matches 8 bases. V gave up 7 bases and J gave up 1 base; unmatched junction bases: 12. CDR1 is MDHEN and CDR2 is SYDVKM in the germline V gene. The length of the CDR3 is 16 residues.

The gene calls are TRBV4-3 and TRBJ2-3; D gene uncertain. This CDR3 contains 15 residues. The germline CDR1 and CDR2 sequences are LGHNA and YSLEER. Trimming removed 1 base at V and 4 bases at J, with 12 bases between. This CDR3 reads CASSQAGFAADTQYF. The DNA of the CDR3 is TGCGCCAGCAGCCAAGCCGGCTTCGCGGCAGATACGCAGTATTTT.

The chain couples TRBV11-3 to TRBJ2-1; the match to TRBD2 covers 13 bases. J was trimmed by 7 bases and V by 4 bases; bases with no gene match: 10. Germline CDR1 SGHNT, CDR2 YENEEA. The CDR3 totals 17 residues. CDR3 sequence: CASSSSQLAGGPNEQFF. The CDR3 region has the DNA TGTGCCAGCAGCTCTAGTCAACTAGCGGGAGGGCCGAATGAGCAGTTCTTC.

This sequence joins TRBV28 and TRBJ2-1, with D maybe TRBD2 (6 bases). V lost 2 bases, J lost 2 bases, and 10 bases lay in between. Germline-derived CDR1 and CDR2 are MDHEN and SYDVKM. The CDR3 has 15 amino acids. This chain's CDR3 is CASSLGRDAYNEQFF. As DNA, the CDR3 is TGTGCCAGCAGTTTAGGGCGGGATGCCTACAATGAGCAGTTCTTC.

Only one count was recorded for this clone. The chain couples TRBV19 to TRBJ2-2; 12 bases are a match to TRBD2. Germline assignment: CDR1 LNHDA and CDR2 SQIVND (reference sequence). V was clipped by 5 bases and J by 5 bases; unmatched bases: 3. The CDR3 is 15 amino acids. CDR3 sequence (DNA): TGTGCCAGTAGTTCACTAGCGGGAGGAACCGGGGAGCTGTTTTTT. It codes for CASSSLAGGTGELFF.

CDR3 DNA: TGTGCCAGCAGCTTAGCCCTAAAGAGCTACGAGCAGTACTTC. It codes for CASSLALKSYEQYF. V usage is TRBV7-8 and J usage is TRBJ2-7; no firm D call. The CDR3 is 14 amino acids. The germline V and J ends were trimmed by 0 bases and 3 bases, with 9 bases remaining between them. Germline-derived CDR1 and CDR2 are SGHVS and FQNEAQ.